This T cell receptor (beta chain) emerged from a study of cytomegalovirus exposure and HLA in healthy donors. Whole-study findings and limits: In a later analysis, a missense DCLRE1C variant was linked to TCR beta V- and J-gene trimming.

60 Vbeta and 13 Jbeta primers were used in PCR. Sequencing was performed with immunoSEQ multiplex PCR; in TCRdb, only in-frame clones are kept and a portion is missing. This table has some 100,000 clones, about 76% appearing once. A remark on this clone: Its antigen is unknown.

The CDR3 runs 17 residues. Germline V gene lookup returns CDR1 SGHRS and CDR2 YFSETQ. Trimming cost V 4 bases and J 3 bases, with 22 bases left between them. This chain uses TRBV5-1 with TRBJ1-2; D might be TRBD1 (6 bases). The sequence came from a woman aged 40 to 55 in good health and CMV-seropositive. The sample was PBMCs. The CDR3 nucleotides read TGCGCCAGCAGCATGGACAGTCCCTCAGGAAAAGACTATGGCTACACCTTC. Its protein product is CASSMDSPSGKDYGYTF.